A selection of T cell receptor beta chains follows, all from one sample in a study of brain T cells in children with intractable seizures. Libraries were prepared by immunoSEQ multiplex PCR; TCRdb keeps only in-frame clonotypes and omits some of them. Among fewer than 85,000 clones listed, 90% to 95% were seen once. The sample here was peripheral blood, taken at surgery. The origin of the receptors is a boy under two years old with tuberous sclerosis and intractable seizures. Both conserved end residues are part of each CDR3. The D gene is left open where the match is weak. Not all rows give a size; the values are once, few, many and, for expanded clones, a class.

D	J	V	length	size	CDR3	DNA
-	TRBJ2-7	TRBV5-6	13	few	CASSLTAGSEQYF	TGTGCCAGCAGCCTGACGGCGGGAAGCGAGCAGTACTTC
-	TRBJ1-2	TRBV19	13	-	CASRLDSEYGYTF	TGTGCCAGTAGATTGGACAGTGAGTATGGCTACACCTTC
-	TRBJ2-3	TRBV7-8	15	-	CASSLGDSLTDTQYF	TGTGCCAGCAGCTTAGGTGACAGCCTCACAGATACGCAGTATTTT
TRBD1	TRBJ1-3	TRBV5-6	14	-	CASSLWSQGNTIYF	TGTGCCAGCAGCTTATGGTCACAGGGGAACACCATATATTTT
-	TRBJ1-5	TRBV19	17	few	CASSTTGPLADRDPQHF	TGTGCCAGTAGTACGACAGGTCCACTTGCTGATCGGGACCCCCAGCATTTT
-	TRBJ2-7	TRBV7-9	14	-	CASSLRQNTYEQYF	TGTGCCAGCAGCTTACGGCAAAACACCTACGAGCAGTACTTC
TRBD1	TRBJ2-7	TRBV6-5	15	-	CASSRGQGVSYEQYF	TGTGCCAGCAGTCGGGGACAGGGGGTTTCCTACGAGCAGTACTTC
TRBD2	TRBJ2-1	TRBV4-1	16	-	CASSQEIGLAISEQFF	TGCGCCAGCAGCCAAGAGATAGGACTAGCTATTAGTGAGCAGTTCTTC
TRBD1	TRBJ1-1	TRBV5-1	16	-	CASSLGQGAVTTEAFF	TGCGCCAGCAGCTTGGGCCAGGGGGCAGTAACCACTGAAGCTTTCTTT
TRBD2	TRBJ2-1	TRBV19	18	-	CASSIPGLAGGRGNEQFF	TGTGCCAGTAGTATCCCGGGACTAGCGGGAGGGCGAGGGAATGAGCAGTTCTTC
-	TRBJ2-7	TRBV4-1	15	-	CASSQEFRASYEQYF	TGCGCCAGCAGCCAAGAATTCAGGGCCTCCTACGAGCAGTACTTC
TRBD1	TRBJ1-1	TRBV30	14	once	CAWISFEQGEEAFF	TGTGCCTGGATTAGTTTCGAACAGGGGGAGGAAGCTTTCTTT
-	TRBJ2-5	TRBV3-1/TRBV3-2	12	-	CASSQVGETQYF	TGTGCCAGCAGCCAAGTGGGAGAGACCCAGTACTTC
TRBD1	TRBJ1-3	TRBV10-2	15	-	CASSPDREAGNTIYF	TGCGCCAGCAGTCCAGACAGGGAAGCTGGAAACACCATATATTTT
-	TRBJ1-1	TRBV6-5	14	once	CASSYTEGSTEAFF	TGTGCCAGCAGTTACACAGAAGGTAGCACTGAAGCTTTCTTT
-	TRBJ1-2	TRBV6-1	15	once	CASSEGTGANYGYTF	TGTGCCAGCAGTGAGGGGACCGGAGCTAACTATGGCTACACCTTC
-	TRBJ2-1	TRBV14	14	-	CASSQGIRGHEQFF	TGTGCCAGCAGCCAAGGCATAAGGGGCCATGAGCAGTTCTTC
TRBD2	TRBJ2-2	TRBV3-1/TRBV3-2	16	-	CASSPLAGGLSGELFF	TGTGCCAGCAGCCCACTAGCGGGGGGGCTGAGCGGGGAGCTGTTTTTT
-	TRBJ2-2	TRBV5-4	12	-	CASSLAVGELFF	TGTGCCAGCAGCTTGGCCGTCGGGGAGCTGTTTTTT
-	TRBJ2-1	TRBV5-1	12	-	CASSPTSNEQFF	TGCGCCAGCAGCCCAACGTCCAATGAGCAGTTCTTC
-	TRBJ1-1	TRBV19	14	-	CASSITGLNTEAFF	TGTGCCAGTAGTATTACAGGCCTGAACACTGAAGCTTTCTTT
TRBD2	TRBJ2-5	TRBV6-5	16	once	CASSYYGTSGRETQYF	TGTGCCAGCAGTTACTATGGGACTAGTGGTCGGGAGACCCAGTACTTC
TRBD1	TRBJ2-5	TRBV4-1	16	-	CASSQGYDREQETQYF	TGCGCCAGCAGCCAAGGGTATGACAGGGAGCAAGAGACCCAGTACTTC
-	TRBJ2-7	TRBV14	13	-	CASSLLELGEQYF	TGTGCCAGCAGCCTTTTAGAGTTAGGCGAGCAGTACTTC
-	TRBJ2-1	TRBV7-6	16	-	CASSLAPGVGANEQFF	TGTGCCAGCAGCTTAGCGCCCGGGGTCGGCGCCAATGAGCAGTTCTTC
TRBD1	TRBJ1-1	TRBV6-5	14	-	CASSYGDSHTEAFF	TGTGCCAGCAGTTACGGGGACAGCCACACTGAAGCTTTCTTT
-	TRBJ2-7	TRBV4-1	11	few	CASSRDYEQYF	TGCGCCAGCAGCCGGGACTACGAGCAGTACTTC
-	TRBJ1-5	TRBV4-1	14	once	CASRRVAGNQPQHF	TGCGCCAGCAGAAGAGTGGCGGGCAATCAGCCCCAGCATTTT
-	TRBJ1-1	TRBV27	15	-	CASSPIRQLGTEAFF	TGTGCCAGCAGTCCCATCCGACAGCTTGGTACTGAAGCTTTCTTT
TRBD1	TRBJ1-2	TRBV13	15	once	CASSFGTGMHFGYTF	TGTGCCAGCAGCTTCGGGACAGGGATGCATTTTGGCTACACCTTC
TRBD2	TRBJ2-3	TRBV6-5	16	-	CASSYSSGGASDTQYF	TGTGCCAGCAGTTACTCGAGCGGGGGGGCATCAGATACGCAGTATTTT
TRBD1	TRBJ2-7	TRBV19	14	-	CASSIGQGAYEQYF	TGTGCCAGTAGTATAGGGCAGGGGGCTTACGAGCAGTACTTC
-	TRBJ2-7	TRBV30	11	-	CAWTQNYEQYF	TGTGCCTGGACTCAAAACTACGAGCAGTACTTC
TRBD2	TRBJ2-4	TRBV11-2	15	-	CASSLARGGKNIQYF	TGTGCCAGCAGCTTAGCGAGGGGAGGGAAAAACATTCAGTACTTC
-	TRBJ2-7	TRBV5-8	15	-	CASSLEWRSSYEQYF	TGTGCCAGCAGCTTGGAGTGGCGTTCCTCCTACGAGCAGTACTTC